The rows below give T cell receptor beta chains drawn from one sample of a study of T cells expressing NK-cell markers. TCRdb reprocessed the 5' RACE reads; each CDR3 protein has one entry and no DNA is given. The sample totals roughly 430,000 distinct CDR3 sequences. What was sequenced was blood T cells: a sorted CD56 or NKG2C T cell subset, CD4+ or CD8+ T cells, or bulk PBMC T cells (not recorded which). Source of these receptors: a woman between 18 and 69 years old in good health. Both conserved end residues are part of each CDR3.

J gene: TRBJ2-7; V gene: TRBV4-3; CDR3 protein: CASSQDGAGGSEQYF
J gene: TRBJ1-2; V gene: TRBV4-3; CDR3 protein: CASSQDQGTGLYGYTF
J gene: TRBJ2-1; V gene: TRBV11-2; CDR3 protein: CASSPSRWSGRGMNEQFF
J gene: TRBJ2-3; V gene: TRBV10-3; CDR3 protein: CAIRPGGTDTQYF
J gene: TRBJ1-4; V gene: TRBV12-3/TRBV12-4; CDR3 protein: CASSFVGTTNEKLFF
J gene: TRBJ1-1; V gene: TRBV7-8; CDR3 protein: CASSSEGTEAFF
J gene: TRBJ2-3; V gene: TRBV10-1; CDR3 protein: CASSESGLGHLSQYF
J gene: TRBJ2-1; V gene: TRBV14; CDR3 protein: CASSQGLLGPYNEQFF
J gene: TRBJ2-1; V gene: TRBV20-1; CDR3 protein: CSATRVAGVVYNEQFF
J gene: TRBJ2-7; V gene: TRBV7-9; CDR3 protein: CASSLGGQGVYEQYF
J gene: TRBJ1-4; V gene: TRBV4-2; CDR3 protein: CASSQVGDTVEKLFF
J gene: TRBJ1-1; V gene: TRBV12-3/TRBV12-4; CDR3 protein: CASSLGKIRGGTEAFF
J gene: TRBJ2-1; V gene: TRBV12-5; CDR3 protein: CASGWRLEGVYNEQFF
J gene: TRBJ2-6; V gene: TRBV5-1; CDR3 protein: CASSLWSTVAGANVLTF
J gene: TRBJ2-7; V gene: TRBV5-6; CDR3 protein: CASSRRTSGSVPSYEQYF
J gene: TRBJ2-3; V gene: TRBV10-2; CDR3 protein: CASGEGSGAFGTQYF
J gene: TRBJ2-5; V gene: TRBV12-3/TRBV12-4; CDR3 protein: CASADRGSQETQYF
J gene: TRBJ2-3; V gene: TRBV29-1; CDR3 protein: CSVEARKDRSSTDTQYF
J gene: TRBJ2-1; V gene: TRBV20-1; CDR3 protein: CSAGTDSYNEQFF